Listed below are T cell receptor beta chains from one sample, sequenced in a study of cytomegalovirus exposure and HLA in healthy donors. This table comes from immunoSEQ multiplex PCR, and its TCRdb copy is limited to in-frame clones, with some not included. The sample carries 150,000 to 200,000 clones, 75% to 85% recorded once. Sequencing was done on a sample of PBMCs. Receptors were obtained from a man aged 18 to 29 in good health and CMV-seronegative. Each CDR3 is given with its conserved first and last residue. A D gene is named only where the DNA matches it firmly. Clone size is shown for a subset of rows, as once, few, many or a class of expanded clone.

once	TRBV19	TRBD2	TRBJ2-1	CASSIGTSSYNEQFF	TGTGCCAGTAGTATTGGGACTAGCTCCTACAATGAGCAGTTCTTC
.	TRBV6-5	TRBD1	TRBJ2-7	CATSSGQGSEQYF	TGTGCCACGTCGAGCGGACAGGGTTCCGAGCAGTACTTC
.	TRBV7-2	.	TRBJ2-7	CASSSYRSSYEQYF	TGTGCCAGCAGCTCCTACAGGTCCTCCTACGAGCAGTACTTC
.	TRBV27	.	TRBJ1-6	CASSTPGPRGNSPLHF	TGTGCCAGCAGTACACCGGGACCGAGGGGGAATTCACCCCTCCACTTT
.	TRBV14	.	TRBJ1-1	CASSPRRSTEAFF	TGTGCCAGCAGCCCCCGTAGGAGCACTGAAGCTTTCTTT
.	TRBV30	.	TRBJ1-1	CAWSHSSGTEAFF	TGTGCCTGGAGTCATAGCTCGGGGACTGAAGCTTTCTTT
.	TRBV9	.	TRBJ2-3	CASSVGQSTADTQYF	TGTGCCAGCAGCGTAGGGCAGTCCACCGCAGATACGCAGTATTTT
.	TRBV15	.	TRBJ2-3	CATSPRDIRTDTQYF	TGTGCCACCAGCCCACGGGACATTCGCACAGATACGCAGTATTTT
.	TRBV2	.	TRBJ2-1	CAIKRRSGFYEQFF	TGTGCCATCAAGCGTAGATCGGGATTCTATGAGCAGTTCTTC
.	TRBV30	.	TRBJ2-7	CAWTESSEQYF	TGTGCCTGGACGGAGAGTTCCGAGCAGTACTTC
few	TRBV2	.	TRBJ1-2	CASTQIGAYYGYTF	TGTGCCAGCACCCAAATAGGGGCATACTATGGCTACACCTTC
.	TRBV7-9	.	TRBJ1-2	CSGSLQTPTNYGYTF	TGTTCCGGCTCCTTGCAGACACCCACTAACTATGGCTACACCTTC
.	TRBV7-9	.	TRBJ1-2	CASSLQGSGYGYTF	TGTGCCAGCAGCTTACAGGGATCTGGCTATGGCTACACCTTC
few	TRBV27	TRBD1	TRBJ1-4	CASSFLPGGEYEKLFF	TGTGCCAGCAGTTTCCTACCAGGGGGCGAATACGAAAAACTGTTTTTT
.	TRBV25-1	TRBD2	TRBJ2-1	CASSESGGYNEQFF	TGTGCCAGCAGTGAATCGGGGGGGTACAATGAGCAGTTCTTC
.	TRBV5-1	.	TRBJ1-6	CASSPTEGGKSPLHF	TGCGCCAGCAGCCCCACCGAGGGTGGGAAATCACCCCTCCACTTT
.	TRBV6-5	.	TRBJ1-2	CASSSRGGGGYTF	TGTGCCAGCAGTTCGAGGGGCGGGGGTGGCTACACCTTC
.	TRBV11-2	TRBD2	TRBJ2-5	CASSLGKGEGLAGLKTQYF	TGTGCCAGCAGCCTCGGAAAGGGAGAGGGACTAGCGGGACTTAAGACCCAGTACTTC
.	TRBV4-2	TRBD1	TRBJ1-2	CASSQDPLQGDYGYTF	TGTGCCAGCAGCCAAGATCCCCTGCAGGGGGACTATGGCTACACCTTC
.	TRBV11-2	.	TRBJ1-2	CARGADGYTF	TGTGCCAGGGGGGCGGATGGCTACACCTTC
.	TRBV19	.	TRBJ2-1	CASSAQGSSYNEQFF	TGTGCCAGTAGCGCTCAGGGAAGCTCCTACAATGAGCAGTTCTTC
.	TRBV7-9	.	TRBJ1-2	CASSFHGGNGGYTF	TGTGCCAGCAGCTTTCATGGAGGGAACGGTGGCTACACCTTC
.	TRBV4-2	.	TRBJ1-2	CASSQPGQPETYGYTF	TGTGCCAGCAGCCAACCGGGACAACCGGAAACCTATGGCTACACCTTC
.	TRBV6-6	TRBD2	TRBJ2-1	CASSYLRDYYNEQFF	TGTGCCAGCAGTTACCTCCGGGACTATTACAATGAGCAGTTCTTC
.	TRBV7-2	TRBD2	TRBJ2-5	CASSLGRAGGPSWETQYF	TGTGCCAGCAGCTTAGGAAGGGCGGGGGGCCCCTCCTGGGAGACCCAGTACTTC
.	TRBV9	.	TRBJ2-1	CASSVGESYNEQFF	TGTGCCAGCAGCGTAGGGGAGTCATACAATGAGCAGTTCTTC
.	TRBV27	TRBD1	TRBJ1-2	CASKQNGQGFTYGYTF	TGTGCCAGTAAGCAAAACGGACAGGGTTTTACCTATGGCTACACCTTC
.	TRBV6-8	.	TRBJ1-1	CASSNNPTQGSTEAFF	TGTGCCAGCAGCAACAACCCCACTCAGGGGTCCACTGAAGCTTTCTTT
.	TRBV18	TRBD1	TRBJ1-2	CASSSGQGGYTF	TGTGCCAGCTCATCCGGACAGGGTGGTTACACCTTC
.	TRBV11-2	TRBD1	TRBJ1-1	CASSLDAQGRPPLRTAEAFF	TGTGCCAGCAGCTTAGACGCACAGGGGCGCCCTCCGCTTCGAACAGCTGAAGCTTTCTTT
few	TRBV5-1	TRBD2	TRBJ2-1	CASSSPSGRNNEQFF	TGCGCCAGCAGCTCCCCTAGCGGGAGGAATAATGAGCAGTTCTTC
.	TRBV5-5	.	TRBJ1-2	CASSPTVTGFSGYTF	TGTGCCAGCAGCCCCACCGTAACAGGGTTTAGCGGCTACACCTTC
.	TRBV5-6	.	TRBJ2-7	CASSFPGGAGYEQYF	TGTGCCAGCAGCTTCCCGGGGGGCGCGGGGTACGAGCAGTACTTC
few	TRBV30	TRBD2	TRBJ2-7	CAWRGTSGRNEQYF	TGTGCCTGGAGAGGGACTAGCGGGAGAAACGAGCAGTACTTC
.	TRBV5-8	TRBD1	TRBJ1-3	CASSSGQFSGNTIYF	TGTGCCAGCAGCTCGGGACAGTTCTCTGGAAACACCATATATTTT
.	TRBV5-1	.	TRBJ1-1	CASSAHHMNTEAFF	TGCGCCAGCAGCGCTCACCACATGAACACTGAAGCTTTCTTT
.	TRBV30	TRBD1	TRBJ2-7	CAGSRGPGSYEQYF	TGTGCCGGTTCCAGGGGGCCGGGCTCCTACGAGCAGTACTTC
.	TRBV2	TRBD2	TRBJ2-1	CASLGGGSSYNEQFF	TGTGCCAGCCTCGGGGGGGGGTCCTCCTACAATGAGCAGTTCTTC
.	TRBV11-3	.	TRBJ2-5	CASSFGQEKTQYF	TGTGCCAGCAGCTTCGGTCAGGAAAAGACCCAGTACTTC
once	TRBV6-1	TRBD2	TRBJ2-3	CASSRLAGGFDTQYF	TGTGCCAGCAGCAGACTAGCGGGGGGGTTTGATACGCAGTATTTT
.	TRBV4-1	.	TRBJ2-5	CASSQTTGLIETQYF	TGCGCCAGCAGCCAAACCACAGGGTTAATAGAGACCCAGTACTTC
.	TRBV7-2	TRBD1	TRBJ2-6	CASRRTGAGANVLTF	TGTGCCAGCAGACGGACAGGGGCGGGGGCCAACGTCCTGACTTTC
.	TRBV13	.	TRBJ2-1	CASSSSLLQSNNEQFF	TGTGCCAGCAGCTCGTCCTTACTTCAATCCAACAATGAGCAGTTCTTC
.	TRBV15	TRBD1	TRBJ2-2	CATSRDPGGGTGELFF	TGTGCCACCAGCAGAGACCCAGGGGGCGGCACCGGGGAGCTGTTTTTT
.	TRBV2	.	TRBJ1-3	CASATSSGNTIYF	TGTGCCAGCGCCACCAGCTCTGGAAACACCATATATTTT
.	TRBV7-2	TRBD1	TRBJ1-1	CASSFTGAGEAFF	TGTGCCAGCAGCTTCACAGGGGCAGGTGAAGCTTTCTTT
.	TRBV4-1	TRBD2	TRBJ2-1	CASSYGTSGWNEQFF	TGCGCCAGCAGCTATGGGACTAGCGGCTGGAATGAGCAGTTCTTC